One sample yielded the 8 T cell receptor beta chains listed below, sequenced in a study of blood T cell repertoires in COVID-19. Generated by immunoSEQ multiplex PCR, the TCRdb table keeps only in-frame clones and is missing some. The table records roughly 400,000 clones, around nine tenths of them present only once. Specimen: PBMCs or T cells enriched from blood (not recorded which). Source of these receptors: a woman under 30 who had been exposed to COVID-19.

The chain employs TRBV5-1 and TRBJ2-5; 9 bases are shared with TRBD1. With V trimmed by 4 bases and J by 5 bases, 9 bases remained unmatched. This CDR3 is 15 amino acids long. Germline V gene lookup returns CDR1 SGHRS and CDR2 YFSETQ. The CDR3 here is CASSLPTGGGETQYF. The CDR3 DNA reads TGCGCCAGCAGCCTACCGACAGGGGGAGGGGAGACCCAGTACTTC.

J is TRBJ1-2 and V is TRBV5-8; the D gene is possibly TRBD1 (5 bases). Germline lookup yields CDR1 SGHTS and CDR2 YDEGEE. Trimming removed 3 bases at V and 4 bases at J, with 22 bases between. The length of the CDR3 is 17 residues. CDR3 sequence (DNA): TGTGCCAGCAGCTCTATCTGGACATACGGTACCCTCTATGGCTACACCTTC. Translation gives CASSSIWTYGTLYGYTF. The complete variable domain, with remaining parts taken from reference TRBV5-8 and TRBJ1-2, reads EAGVTQSPTHLIKTRGQQATLRCSPISGHTSVYWYQQALGLGLQFLLWYDEGEERNRGNFPPRFSGRQFPNYSSELNVNALELEDSALYLCASSSIWTYGTLYGYTFGSGTRLTVV.

The V and J genes are TRBV6-5 and TRBJ1-4, with 8 nucleotides matching TRBD1. Germline CDR1 MNHEY, CDR2 SVGAGI. CDR3 length: 14 residues. Trimming cost V 4 bases and J 8 bases; bases outside gene matches: 6. The CDR3 reads CASSSRQGREKLFF. CDR3 nucleotides: TGTGCCAGCAGTTCCCGACAGGGGCGGGAAAAACTGTTTTTT.

A single count supports this clone. V is TRBV14 and J is TRBJ2-3; 7 bases fit TRBD2. Germline V CDR1 and CDR2: SGHDN, FVKESK. After removal of 1 base from V and 1 base from J, the junction contained 5 bases not matched to a gene. The CDR3 consists of 16 residues. For the CDR3, the DNA is TGTGCCAGCAGCCAAGTCGGTCGGGGGGGCACAGATACGCAGTATTTT. Residues: CASSQVGRGGTDTQYF. The whole variable domain, filled in from reference TRBV14 and TRBJ2-3, reads EAGVTQFPSHSVIEKGQTVTLRCDPISGHDNLYWYRRVMGKEIKFLLHFVKESKQDESGMPNNRFLAERTGGTYSTLKVQPAELEDSGVYFCASSQVGRGGTDTQYFGPGTRLTVL.

To note about this clone: This sample includes further DNA sequences coding for the same CDR3. This sequence joins TRBV18 and TRBJ2-1; 8 positions match TRBD1. The CDR3 runs 15 residues. Trimming cost V 3 bases and J 3 bases; bases outside gene matches: 4. Germline CDR1 reads KGHSH; CDR2 reads LQKENI. CDR3 in DNA: TGTGCCAGCTCACCCGGACAGGGCAGCTACAATGAGCAGTTCTTC. It codes for CASSPGQGSYNEQFF.

Comments on this clone: The same CDR3 arises from other DNA sequences in this sample as well. The CDR3 here is CASSLAGTYNEQFF. CDR3 DNA sequence: TGTGCCAGCAGCCTAGCGGGAACTTACAATGAGCAGTTCTTC. The genes are TRBV28 and TRBJ2-1; 9 bases align to TRBD2. The V gene end was trimmed by 6 bases and the J gene end by 4 bases; junction bases not matched to a gene: 4. CDR3 length equals 14 residues. In germline, CDR1 is MDHEN, CDR2 SYDVKM.

The chain couples TRBV5-8 to TRBJ1-5; no firm D call. Per germline, CDR1 SGHTS and CDR2 YDEGEE. The CDR3 loop spans 15 amino acids. Trimming took off 0 bases at V and 7 bases at J, with 14 bases between the two ends. CDR3 DNA sequence: TGTGCCAGCAGCTTGGGACGGCTTTTACAGCAGCCCCAGCATTTT. Protein product: CASSLGRLLQQPQHF.

The chain recombines TRBV28 with TRBJ2-1; D ambiguous. The V gene's germline CDR1 is MDHEN and CDR2 SYDVKM. The V gene lost 4 bases and the J gene lost 4 bases, with 17 bases spanning the gap. The CDR3 totals 16 residues. The CDR3 nucleotides read TGTGCCAGCAGTTCAATAGGTCTCAGGCCTTACAATGAGCAGTTCTTC. Translation: CASSSIGLRPYNEQFF.